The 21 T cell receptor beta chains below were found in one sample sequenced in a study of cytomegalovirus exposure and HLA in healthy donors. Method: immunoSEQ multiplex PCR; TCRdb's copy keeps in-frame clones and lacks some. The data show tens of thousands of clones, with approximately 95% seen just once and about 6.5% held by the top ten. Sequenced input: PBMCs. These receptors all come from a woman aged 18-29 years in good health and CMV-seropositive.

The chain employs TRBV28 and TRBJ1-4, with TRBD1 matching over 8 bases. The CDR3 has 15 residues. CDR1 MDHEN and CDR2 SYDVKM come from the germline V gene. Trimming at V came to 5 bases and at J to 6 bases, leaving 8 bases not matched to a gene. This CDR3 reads CASSPPRQGHEKLFF. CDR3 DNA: TGTGCCAGCAGTCCGCCCAGACAGGGGCATGAAAAACTGTTTTTT.

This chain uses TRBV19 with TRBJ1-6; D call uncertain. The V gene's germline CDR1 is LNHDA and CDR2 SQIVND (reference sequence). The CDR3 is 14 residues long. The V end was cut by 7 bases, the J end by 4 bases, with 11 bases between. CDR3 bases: TGTGCCAGTAAGCTCCGAGAGTATAATTCACCCCTCCACTTT. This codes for CASKLREYNSPLHF.

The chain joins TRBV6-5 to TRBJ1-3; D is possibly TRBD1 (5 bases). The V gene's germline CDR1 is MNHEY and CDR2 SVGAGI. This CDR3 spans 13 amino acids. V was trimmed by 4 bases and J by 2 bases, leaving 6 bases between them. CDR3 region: CASSWGAGNTIYF. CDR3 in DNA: TGTGCCAGCAGTTGGGGGGCTGGAAACACCATATATTTT.

The CDR3 DNA is TGTGCCAGCAGCGATAACAGGGCGGCGGCTTTCTTT. This gives the protein CASSDNRAAAFF. The chain links TRBV7-2 to TRBJ1-1; weak D call: TRBD1 (6 bases). Germline V gives CDR1 SGHTA, CDR2 FQGNSA. The CDR3 is made up of 12 amino acids. Trimming removed 5 bases from V and 11 bases from J, with 15 bases in between.

CDR3 nucleotides: TGTGCCAGCAGTAGTAGTTCTAACTATGGCTACACCTTC. Residues: CASSSSSNYGYTF. The chain links TRBV6-5 to TRBJ1-2; D gene ambiguous. CDR3 length: 13 amino acids. Germline-derived CDR1 and CDR2 are MNHEY and SVGAGI. With 5 bases removed from V and 0 bases from J, the gap between germline ends came to 7 bases.

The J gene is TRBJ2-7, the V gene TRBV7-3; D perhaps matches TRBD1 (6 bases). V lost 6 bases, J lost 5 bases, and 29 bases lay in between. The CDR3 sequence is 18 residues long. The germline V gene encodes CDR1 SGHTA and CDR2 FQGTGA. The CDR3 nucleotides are TGTGCCAGCAGTCACGGGGCCTCCCCCCTATACAGGGTAGACGAGCAGTACTTC. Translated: CASSHGASPLYRVDEQYF. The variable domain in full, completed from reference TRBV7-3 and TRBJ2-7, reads GAGVSQTPSNKVTEKGKYVELRCDPISGHTALYWYRQSLGQGPEFLIYFQGTGAADDSGLPNDRFFAVRPEGSVSTLKIQRTERGDSAVYLCASSHGASPLYRVDEQYFGPGTRLTVT.

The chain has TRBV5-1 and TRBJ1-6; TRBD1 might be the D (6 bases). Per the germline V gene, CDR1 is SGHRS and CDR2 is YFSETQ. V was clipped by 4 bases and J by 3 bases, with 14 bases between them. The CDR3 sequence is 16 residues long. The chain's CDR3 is CASSPFQGLYNSPLHF. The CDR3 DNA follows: TGCGCCAGCAGCCCGTTTCAGGGGCTCTATAATTCACCCCTCCACTTT.

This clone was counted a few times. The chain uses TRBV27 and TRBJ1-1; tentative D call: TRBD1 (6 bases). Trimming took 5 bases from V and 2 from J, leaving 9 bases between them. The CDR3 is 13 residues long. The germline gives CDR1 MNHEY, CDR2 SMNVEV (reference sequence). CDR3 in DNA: TGTGCCAGCAGTCAAGGGGGAAACACTGAAGCTTTCTTT. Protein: CASSQGGNTEAFF.

The CDR3 here is CASRASVTDTQYF. The CDR3 DNA reads TGTGCCAGCCGGGCTAGCGTGACAGATACGCAGTATTTT. The gene calls are TRBV2 and TRBJ2-3; a weak D match, TRBD2 (6 bases). Germline V CDR1 and CDR2: SNHLY, FYNNEI. This CDR3 is built from 13 residues. V dropped 8 bases and J dropped 3 bases, with 12 bases sitting between them.

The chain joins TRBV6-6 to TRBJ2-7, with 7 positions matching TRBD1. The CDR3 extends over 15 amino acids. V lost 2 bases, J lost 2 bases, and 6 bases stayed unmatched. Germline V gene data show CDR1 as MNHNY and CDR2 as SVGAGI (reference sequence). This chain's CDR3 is CASSYLGQQTYEQYF. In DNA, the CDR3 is TGTGCCAGCAGTTACCTGGGACAGCAAACCTACGAGCAGTACTTC.

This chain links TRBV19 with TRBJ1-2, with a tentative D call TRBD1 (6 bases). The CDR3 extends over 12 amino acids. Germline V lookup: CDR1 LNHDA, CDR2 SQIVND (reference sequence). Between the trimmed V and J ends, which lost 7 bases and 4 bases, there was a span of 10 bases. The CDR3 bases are TGTGCCAGTACTCCGACAGGCTATGGCTACACCTTC. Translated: CASTPTGYGYTF.

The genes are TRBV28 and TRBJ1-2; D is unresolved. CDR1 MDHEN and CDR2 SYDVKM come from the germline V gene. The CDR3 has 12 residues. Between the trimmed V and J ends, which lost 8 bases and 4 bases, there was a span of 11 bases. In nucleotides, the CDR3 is TGTGCCAGCGAGGGTTTTGGCTATGGCTACACCTTC. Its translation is CASEGFGYGYTF.

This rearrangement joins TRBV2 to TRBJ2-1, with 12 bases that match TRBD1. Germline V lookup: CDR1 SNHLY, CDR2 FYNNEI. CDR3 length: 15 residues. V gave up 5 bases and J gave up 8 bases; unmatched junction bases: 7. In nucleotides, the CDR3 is TGTGCCAGCAGTCTAGGGACAGGGGGCTTCGATGAGCAGTTCTTC. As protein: CASSLGTGGFDEQFF.

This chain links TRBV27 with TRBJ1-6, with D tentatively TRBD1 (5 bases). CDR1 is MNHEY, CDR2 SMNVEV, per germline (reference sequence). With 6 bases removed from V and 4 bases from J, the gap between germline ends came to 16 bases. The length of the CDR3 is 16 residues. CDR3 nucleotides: TGTGCCAGCAGACTAATACAGGAAGGTTATAATTCACCCCTCCACTTT. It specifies CASRLIQEGYNSPLHF.

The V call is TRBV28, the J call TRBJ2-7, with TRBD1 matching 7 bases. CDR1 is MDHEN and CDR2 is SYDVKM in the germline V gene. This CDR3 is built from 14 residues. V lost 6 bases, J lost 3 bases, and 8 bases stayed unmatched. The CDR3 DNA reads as TGTGCCAGCAGCGCTACAGGGGTCCTCTACGAGCAGTACTTC. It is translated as CASSATGVLYEQYF.

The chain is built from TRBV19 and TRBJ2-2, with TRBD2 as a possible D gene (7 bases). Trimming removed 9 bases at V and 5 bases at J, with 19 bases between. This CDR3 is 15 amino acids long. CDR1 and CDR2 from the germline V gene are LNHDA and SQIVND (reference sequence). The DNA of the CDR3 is TGTGCCAGCCATTTTAGGGGGGGCGCGACCGGGGAGCTGTTTTTT. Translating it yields CASHFRGGATGELFF.

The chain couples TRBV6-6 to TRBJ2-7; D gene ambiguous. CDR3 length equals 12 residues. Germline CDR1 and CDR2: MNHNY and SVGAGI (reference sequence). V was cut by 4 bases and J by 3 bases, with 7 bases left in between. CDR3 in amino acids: CASSWLDYEQYF. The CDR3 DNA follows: TGTGCCAGCAGTTGGCTAGACTACGAGCAGTACTTC.

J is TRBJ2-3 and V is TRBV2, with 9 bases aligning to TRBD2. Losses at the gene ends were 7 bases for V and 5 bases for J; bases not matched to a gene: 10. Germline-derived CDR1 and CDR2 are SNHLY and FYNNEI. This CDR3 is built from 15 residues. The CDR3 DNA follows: TGTGCCAGCAATGGATTAGCGGGAGTCGGAGATACGCAGTATTTT. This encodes CASNGLAGVGDTQYF.

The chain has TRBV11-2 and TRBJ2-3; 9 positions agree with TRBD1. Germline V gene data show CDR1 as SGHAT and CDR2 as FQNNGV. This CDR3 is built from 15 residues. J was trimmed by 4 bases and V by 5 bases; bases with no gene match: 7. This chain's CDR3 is CASSPGTGLADTQYF. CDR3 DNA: TGTGCCAGCAGCCCCGGGACAGGGCTAGCAGATACGCAGTATTTT.

The CDR3: CASSIVGRSYEQYF. The DNA for the CDR3 is TGTGCCAGTAGTATAGTTGGGCGCTCCTACGAGCAGTACTTC. The J gene is TRBJ2-7, the V gene TRBV19; D is unclear. Germline CDR1 and CDR2: LNHDA and SQIVND (reference sequence). The germline V and J ends were trimmed by 1 base and 0 bases, with 7 bases remaining between them. The CDR3 runs to 14 residues.

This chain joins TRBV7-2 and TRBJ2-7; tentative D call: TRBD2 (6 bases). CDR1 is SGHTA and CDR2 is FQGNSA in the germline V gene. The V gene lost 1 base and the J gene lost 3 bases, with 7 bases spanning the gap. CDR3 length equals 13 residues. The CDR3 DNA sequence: TGTGCCAGCAGCTTAGGGGGACTCTACGAGCAGTACTTC. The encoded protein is CASSLGGLYEQYF.